Sequencing of this TCR beta chain was carried out in a study of blood T cell repertoires in COVID-19. Authors' processing steps: Cell counts per sample came from amplifying reference gene primers. Clones were read by immunoSEQ multiplex PCR, and TCRdb kept only the in-frame ones, dropping some. D and trimming were read from the DNA, whereas the V and J calls and clone size are those reported in that table. Of 250,000 to 300,000 clones detected, 75% to 90% appear once; the ten largest clones hold approximately 9.9%. The receptor was isolated from a woman in her 70s with acute or convalescent COVID-19. Sequenced sample: peripheral blood.

The CDR3 region is CASSQYRAGANVLTF. CDR3 nucleotides: TGCGCCAGCAGCCAATACAGGGCCGGGGCCAACGTCCTGACTTTC. The chain couples TRBV4-1 to TRBJ2-6, with D tentatively TRBD1 (6 bases). Trimming took off 2 bases at V and 4 bases at J, with 9 bases between the two ends. The CDR3 consists of 15 residues. Germline CDR1 reads MGHRA; CDR2 reads YSYEKL.